This TCR beta chain was recovered during a study of T cells in Graves' hyperthyroidism and ophthalmopathy. Each diagnosis was grounded in clinical symptoms, serum thyroxine and TRAb, thyroid ultrasound, and orbital computed tomography. The CDR3 totals 16 residues. Trimming removed 7 bases at V and 3 bases at J, with 19 bases between. This clonotype was found many times. The source material, RNA transcripts, was used to amplify TCR beta CDR3 regions. TCR CDR3 underwent first-round RT-PCR with the HTBI primer set. TCRdb re-called the multiplex PCR reads with MiXCR, one entry per CDR3 protein. The data show a few hundred thousand distinct CDR3 sequences, about 15% seen once.

The sequence came from a woman between 25 and 40 years old with Graves' hyperthyroidism that later progressed to Graves' ophthalmopathy. The rearrangement joins TRBV12-3 or TRBV12-4 to TRBJ1-5; a possible D gene is TRBD1 (5 bases). Sequencing input: blood. The CDR3: CASTQLKWGDNQPQHF. The CDR3 nucleotides read TGTGCCAGCACCCAATTGAAATGGGGGGACAATCAGCCCCAGCATTTT.